This note documents a single TCR beta chain sequence. The antigen remains unidentified. The source of the sample is a study of shared clonotypes between healthy human individuals. Study-wide results and caveats: Rarefaction showed sorted-subset sequencing was incomplete despite large depth. Estimated clonotype richness was generally higher in naive than memory subsets.

How the authors handled the data: For the immunoSEQ data, sequences were junction-only without quality scores, so filtering differed. TCRdb keeps only in-frame clones here, not all; method: immunoSEQ multiplex PCR. From that table come the V and J calls and clone size; the DNA was used to work out D and trimming. This sample has some 500,000 clones, with more than 95% found just once. The receptor was isolated from a woman younger than 45 in good health. Sequencing was performed on naive CD4+ T cells sorted from blood. As to subset: CD45RA+ positively selected.

CDR3 amino acids: CASALVGRSTDTQYF. As DNA, the CDR3 is TGCGCCAGTGCTCTAGTGGGGAGAAGCACAGATACGCAGTATTTT. The chain recombines TRBV5-1 with TRBJ2-3; maybe TRBD2 (5 bases). This CDR3 spans 15 amino acids. The germline V and J ends were trimmed by 8 bases and 0 bases, with 16 bases remaining between them. Germline V gene sequence: CDR1 SGHRS, CDR2 YFSETQ. Using reference TRBV5-1 and TRBJ2-3 for the parts outside the CDR3, the full variable domain is KAGVTQTPRYLIKTRGQQVTLSCSPISGHRSVSWYQQTPGQGLQFLFEYFSETQRNKGNFPGRFSGRQFSNSRSEMNVSTLELGDSALYLCASALVGRSTDTQYFGPGTRLTVL.